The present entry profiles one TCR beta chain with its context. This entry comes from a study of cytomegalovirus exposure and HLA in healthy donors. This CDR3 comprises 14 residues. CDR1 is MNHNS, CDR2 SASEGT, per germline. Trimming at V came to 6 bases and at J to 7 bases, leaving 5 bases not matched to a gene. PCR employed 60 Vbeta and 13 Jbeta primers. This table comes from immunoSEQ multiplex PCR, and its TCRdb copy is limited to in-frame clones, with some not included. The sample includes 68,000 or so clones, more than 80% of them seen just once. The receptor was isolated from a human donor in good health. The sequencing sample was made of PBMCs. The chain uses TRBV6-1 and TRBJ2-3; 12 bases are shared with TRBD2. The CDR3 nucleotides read TGTGCCAGCAGCACTAGCGGGGGGCTCCATACGCAGTATTTT. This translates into CASSTSGGLHTQYF.